This T cell receptor beta chain was identified during a study of T cell responses to AZD1222 COVID-19 vaccine (dated by TCRdb to the early 2020s). With regard to the full study: A total of 233 trial participants underwent TCR sequencing, of whom approximately 200 had received two doses of AZD1222 and approximately 25 had received two doses of the MenACWY control vaccine. Trial participants were enrolled into age subgroups of 18-55, 56-69 and 70-plus years, which contained about 150, 28 and 57 TCR-sequenced participants, respectively. Study-wide conclusions, independent of this receptor: The vaccine-associated CD4 TCRs covered the entire spike protein, and the dominant responses fell in regions 160-218 and 743-854. Conclusions about previously exposed vaccinees were limited because only six AZD1222 recipients were SARS-CoV-2 seropositive at baseline. Reportedly, almost half of the unique spike-specific TCRs recognized epitopes lying outside the regions that are mutated in the B.1.351 and B.1.1.7 variants. After two AZD1222 doses, both the breadth and the depth of spike-specific TCRs were significantly higher than at day 0 and than in MenACWY recipients. No day 14 peak-response samples were available, so repertoires were characterized only after the peak T cell response. Most participants were white British and females outnumbered males, and the authors suggested that clonal diversity may have been underestimated. The 56-69-year group was small, and its depth increase did not reach significance, likely because of low power.

The CDR3 regions of human TCRbeta chains were subjected to immunosequencing. Per the authors' processing: TCRs in the repertoires were matched against a reference library of SARS-CoV-2-specific TCRs that had been generated with the MIRA antigen-specificity platform. Breadth was defined as the fraction of unique TCRs that were SARS-CoV-2-associated. Depth was defined as the fraction of total T cells that were SARS-CoV-2-associated. Using the MIRA data, every spike-specific TCR was mapped to the spike region that the TCR reacted to and assigned to either a CD4 or a CD8 class. Log10-transformed breadth and depth values were compared by one-way ANOVA with Sidak's multiple comparisons tests. In its TCRdb copy, this immuneACCESS table keeps in-frame sequences only and misses some clones. Where compared with another copy, unresolved V genes explain less than half of these, and the others have no known cause. V and J calls and clone size are those listed in that table; D and trimming were worked out from the DNA. This sample gives roughly 120,000 clones in total; 85% to 90% of them show up just once. 15% to 20% of the sample is in the top ten clones.

This clone was observed a handful of times. Its antigen is not yet known. It has no much larger one-base neighbor in the sample; base qualities were not kept. Other DNA sequences within the sample encode an identical CDR3. Interpreted using the paper, the time point label stands for: about 28 days (+/-7) after the second vaccine dose. AZD1222 recipients given second doses at about 4 weeks or at about 12 weeks were pooled, since spike-specific TCR depth and breadth were not found to differ between the two schedules. Samples from vaccinated people were obtained from the UK trials COV001 and COV002, which included a single-blind randomized controlled phase 2/3 trial of AZD1222 (ChAdOx1 nCoV-19) in healthy adults. For TCRbeta chain sequencing, PBMC samples from trial participants were taken at day 0 and at day 28 after the second dose. The CDR3 holds 13 amino acids from the cysteine to the phenylalanine. Left in the record is the CDR3 DNA by itself, 39 bases read in frame from the first base. Trimming at the junction amounts to 0 bases on V and 4 bases on J, and the germline ends lie 7 bases apart. For CDR1 and CDR2, the germline V gene lists SGHDT and YYEEEE.

This clonotype was obtained from an adult who received the AZD1222 COVID-19 vaccine. The chain employs TRBV5-6 and TRBJ1-1; the D segment cannot be called with confidence. Specimen: peripheral blood, collected 28 days after the second AZD1222 dose. The DNA is TGTGCCAGCAGCTTGGTTGAGGGCACTGAAGCTTTCTTT. Its product reads: CASSLVEGTEAFF. This CDR3, with the reference TRBV5-6 and TRBJ1-1 proteins standing in past its ends, gives the full variable domain DAGVTQSPTHLIKTRGQQVTLRCSPKSGHDTVSWYQQALGQGPQFIFQYYEEEERQRGNFPDRFSGHQFPNYSSELNVNALLLGDSALYLCASSLVEGTEAFFGQGTRLTVV.